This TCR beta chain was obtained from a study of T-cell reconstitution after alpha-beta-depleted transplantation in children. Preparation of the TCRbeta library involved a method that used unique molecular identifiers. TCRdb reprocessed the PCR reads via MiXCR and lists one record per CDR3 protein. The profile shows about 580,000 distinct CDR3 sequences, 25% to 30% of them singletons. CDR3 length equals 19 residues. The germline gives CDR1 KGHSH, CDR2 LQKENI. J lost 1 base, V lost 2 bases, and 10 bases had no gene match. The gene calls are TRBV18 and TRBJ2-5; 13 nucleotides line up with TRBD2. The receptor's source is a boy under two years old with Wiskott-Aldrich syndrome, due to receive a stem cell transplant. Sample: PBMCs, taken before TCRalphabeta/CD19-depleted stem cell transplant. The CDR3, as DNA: TGTGCCAGCTCACCAACCGGGACTAGCGGGATTGATGGCCAAGAGACCCAGTACTTC. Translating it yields CASSPTGTSGIDGQETQYF.